These 4 T cell receptor beta chains were sequenced from one sample in a study of T cells in Graves' hyperthyroidism and ophthalmopathy. What was amplified from RNA transcripts were TCR beta CDR3 regions. HTBI primers were employed in a first-round RT-PCR of the TCR CDR3. TCRdb processed the multiplex PCR reads anew with MiXCR; each CDR3 protein has one entry. The sample shows over 500,000 distinct CDR3 sequences, about 16% of them seen only once. Sequencing was performed on blood. These receptor sequences come from a woman under 40 with Graves' ophthalmopathy.

Comments on this clonotype: At one of its ends the junction is not consistent with the germline gene, which may arise from a read error. The CDR3 protein is CANSFLGKGSQETQYF. The CDR3 nucleotides are TGTGCCAACAGTTTCCTCGGCAAAGGGTCCCAAGAGACCCAGTACTTC. V gene TRBV12-3 or TRBV12-4 combines with J gene TRBJ2-5; no firm D call. The CDR3 totals 16 residues.

This clonotype occurred many times. V is TRBV12-3 or TRBV12-4 and J is TRBJ1-5; D ambiguous. The CDR3 is 16 amino acids. Trimming removed 5 bases from V and 8 bases from J, with 22 bases in between. The CDR3 bases are TGTGCCAGCAGTCCGCGTGGGTGGGGAAACTTGGAGCCCCAGCATTTT. The encoded protein is CASSPRGWGNLEPQHF.

This clonotype was counted many times. This chain uses TRBV27 with TRBJ2-1, with a tentative D call TRBD1 (6 bases). CDR3 size: 15 residues. In germline, CDR1 is MNHEY, CDR2 SMNVEV (reference sequence). Trimming removed 2 bases at V and 4 bases at J, with 12 bases between. The CDR3 here is CASSLEGTPYNEQFF. For the CDR3, the DNA is TGTGCCAGCAGTTTAGAAGGGACACCTTACAATGAGCAGTTCTTC.

Many counts were recorded for this clonotype. This rearrangement joins TRBV18 to TRBJ2-1; 7 nucleotides match TRBD1. The CDR3 runs to 16 residues. Germline V lookup: CDR1 KGHSH, CDR2 LQKENI. V shed 6 bases, J shed 3 bases, and the junction held 11 bases outside the gene matches. The CDR3 DNA follows: TGTGCCAGCTCCCGTAAGGACAGGATTGTCTACAATGAGCAGTTCTTC. Its protein is CASSRKDRIVYNEQFF. The whole variable domain, remainder taken from reference TRBV18 and TRBJ2-1, is NAGVMQNPRHLVRRRGQEARLRCSPMKGHSHVYWYRQLPEEGLKFMVYLQKENIIDESGMPKERFSAEFPKEGPSILRIQQVVRGDSAAYFCASSRKDRIVYNEQFFGPGTRLTVL.